The rows below give T cell receptor beta chains drawn from one sample of a study of blood T cell repertoires in COVID-19. The protocol was immunoSEQ multiplex PCR, while the TCRdb copy is restricted to in-frame clones and leaves out a portion. Found here are some 170,000 clones, more than 75% of them singletons; the top ten hold approximately 6%. The source material was PBMCs or T cells enriched from blood (not recorded which). Source of these receptors: a man between 35 and 55 years old who had recovered from COVID-19. The CDR3 runs from the conserved cysteine through the conserved F or W. The D gene is left open where the match is weak. The listing skips clone size in some rows; elsewhere it reads once, few, many or a size class.

D gene: .
J gene: TRBJ1-1
clone size: .
V gene: TRBV28
CDR3 protein: CASSSKLEAFF
CDR3 DNA: TGTGCCAGCAGTTCGAAACTTGAAGCTTTCTTT

D gene: .
J gene: TRBJ1-2
clone size: .
V gene: TRBV7-9
CDR3 protein: CASSDTDRQGYTF
CDR3 DNA: TGTGCCAGCAGCGATACAGATCGACAGGGCTACACCTTC

D gene: .
J gene: TRBJ2-7
clone size: few
V gene: TRBV11-2
CDR3 protein: CASSLDDSRVYEQYF
CDR3 DNA: TGTGCCAGCAGCTTAGATGATAGCAGGGTCTACGAGCAGTACTTC

D gene: .
J gene: TRBJ1-1
clone size: .
V gene: TRBV2
CDR3 protein: CASSGQVNTEAFF
CDR3 DNA: TGTGCCAGCAGTGGTCAGGTGAACACTGAAGCTTTCTTT

D gene: .
J gene: TRBJ2-5
clone size: .
V gene: TRBV2
CDR3 protein: CASSPRQGRETQYF
CDR3 DNA: TGTGCCAGCAGCCCACGGCAGGGAAGGGAGACCCAGTACTTC

D gene: TRBD1
J gene: TRBJ1-1
clone size: .
V gene: TRBV19
CDR3 protein: CASSARDRGNTEAFF
CDR3 DNA: TGTGCCAGTAGTGCCCGGGACAGGGGGAACACTGAAGCTTTCTTT

D gene: TRBD2
J gene: TRBJ2-5
clone size: .
V gene: TRBV29-1
CDR3 protein: CSAYPPQRGGETQYF
CDR3 DNA: TGCAGCGCTTACCCTCCCCAGCGGGGGGGAGAGACCCAGTACTTC

D gene: .
J gene: TRBJ1-2
clone size: .
V gene: TRBV15
CDR3 protein: CATSAGTYAGGGYTF
CDR3 DNA: TGTGCCACCAGTGCAGGGACATACGCCGGCGGGGGCTACACCTTC

D gene: TRBD1
J gene: TRBJ2-1
clone size: few
V gene: TRBV19
CDR3 protein: CASSPLVSGQGYNEQFF
CDR3 DNA: TGTGCCAGTAGCCCCCTTGTTTCGGGACAGGGATACAATGAGCAGTTCTTC

D gene: TRBD1
J gene: TRBJ1-1
clone size: .
V gene: TRBV7-6
CDR3 protein: CASSPVGGTGTTEAFF
CDR3 DNA: TGTGCCAGCAGCCCAGTTGGGGGGACAGGAACCACTGAAGCTTTCTTT

D gene: .
J gene: TRBJ2-7
clone size: .
V gene: TRBV29-1
CDR3 protein: CSVTPPTVF
CDR3 DNA: TGCAGCGTGACCCCTCCAACAGTCTTC

D gene: TRBD2
J gene: TRBJ2-3
clone size: .
V gene: TRBV27
CDR3 protein: CASSFGRGGTGDTQYF
CDR3 DNA: TGTGCCAGCAGTTTCGGGCGGGGGGGGACTGGAGATACGCAGTATTTT

D gene: TRBD2
J gene: TRBJ2-7
clone size: .
V gene: TRBV3-1/TRBV3-2
CDR3 protein: CASSQGLRLAGVSYF
CDR3 DNA: TGTGCCAGCAGCCAAGGGTTGAGACTAGCGGGGGTATCATACTTC

D gene: .
J gene: TRBJ1-2
clone size: .
V gene: TRBV7-6
CDR3 protein: CASSSYTSDRASNYGYTF
CDR3 DNA: TGTGCCAGCAGCTCCTACACCTCGGACAGAGCTTCTAACTATGGCTACACCTTC

D gene: TRBD2
J gene: TRBJ2-7
clone size: .
V gene: TRBV5-6
CDR3 protein: CASSPFPGLDVNEQYF
CDR3 DNA: TGTGCCAGCAGCCCCTTCCCGGGACTAGATGTTAACGAGCAGTACTTC

D gene: .
J gene: TRBJ1-1
clone size: .
V gene: TRBV30
CDR3 protein: CAFELVEAFF
CDR3 DNA: TGTGCCTTTGAGTTAGTTGAAGCTTTCTTT

D gene: TRBD1
J gene: TRBJ1-5
clone size: .
V gene: TRBV2
CDR3 protein: CASSESLDRGQPQHF
CDR3 DNA: TGTGCCAGCAGTGAATCACTGGACAGGGGTCAGCCCCAGCATTTT

D gene: .
J gene: TRBJ1-5
clone size: .
V gene: TRBV28
CDR3 protein: CASRDSQYSNQPQHF
CDR3 DNA: TGTGCCAGCAGGGACAGCCAATATAGCAATCAGCCCCAGCATTTT

D gene: TRBD1
J gene: TRBJ1-2
clone size: .
V gene: TRBV28
CDR3 protein: CASSSTGGKDYGYTF
CDR3 DNA: TGTGCCAGCAGTTCGACAGGGGGCAAGGATTATGGCTACACCTTC

D gene: TRBD2
J gene: TRBJ2-1
clone size: .
V gene: TRBV19
CDR3 protein: CASSRTSGGELF
CDR3 DNA: TGTGCCAGTAGTAGAACTAGCGGGGGGGAGCTCTTC

D gene: TRBD1
J gene: TRBJ2-1
clone size: .
V gene: TRBV15
CDR3 protein: CATRWDRAVEQFF
CDR3 DNA: TGTGCCACCAGATGGGACAGGGCGGTTGAGCAGTTCTTC

D gene: .
J gene: TRBJ2-5
clone size: .
V gene: TRBV3-1/TRBV3-2
CDR3 protein: CASSATSLARETQYF
CDR3 DNA: TGTGCCAGCAGCGCCACAAGCCTAGCGCGAGAGACCCAGTACTTC

D gene: .
J gene: TRBJ2-3
clone size: .
V gene: TRBV12-5
CDR3 protein: CASGGGMGAQYF
CDR3 DNA: TGTGCTAGTGGTGGCGGGATGGGGGCGCAGTATTTT

D gene: .
J gene: TRBJ2-5
clone size: .
V gene: TRBV2
CDR3 protein: CASTTRETQYF
CDR3 DNA: TGTGCCAGCACCACCAGAGAGACCCAGTACTTC

D gene: .
J gene: TRBJ1-6
clone size: few
V gene: TRBV19
CDR3 protein: CASSTRTGSSYNSPLHF
CDR3 DNA: TGTGCCAGTAGTACGAGAACAGGGAGCTCCTATAATTCACCCCTCCACTTT

D gene: .
J gene: TRBJ2-1
clone size: .
V gene: TRBV7-2
CDR3 protein: CASSLGSAGRNEQFF
CDR3 DNA: TGTGCCAGCAGCTTAGGATCGGCGGGTAGAAATGAGCAGTTCTTC

D gene: .
J gene: TRBJ2-7
clone size: .
V gene: TRBV3-1/TRBV3-2
CDR3 protein: CASRGTGSGYEQYF
CDR3 DNA: TGTGCCAGCAGGGGCACAGGGTCGGGCTACGAGCAGTACTTC

D gene: TRBD2
J gene: TRBJ2-3
clone size: .
V gene: TRBV24-1
CDR3 protein: CATSDSSGPRGGYTDTQYF
CDR3 DNA: TGTGCCACCAGTGATTCCTCAGGCCCCCGCGGGGGATACACAGATACGCAGTATTTT

D gene: .
J gene: TRBJ2-3
clone size: .
V gene: TRBV25-1
CDR3 protein: CASSEFRGTDTQYF
CDR3 DNA: TGTGCCAGCAGTGAATTTAGGGGGACAGATACGCAGTATTTT

D gene: TRBD1
J gene: TRBJ1-2
clone size: once
V gene: TRBV10-2
CDR3 protein: CASNDRGSGGYTF
CDR3 DNA: TGCGCCAGCAACGACAGGGGATCGGGAGGCTACACCTTC

D gene: TRBD2
J gene: TRBJ2-1
clone size: .
V gene: TRBV19
CDR3 protein: CATTDGAAGGPKNEQFF
CDR3 DNA: TGTGCCACCACCGACGGCGCAGCGGGGGGGCCTAAAAATGAGCAGTTCTTC

D gene: TRBD1
J gene: TRBJ2-1
clone size: .
V gene: TRBV27
CDR3 protein: CASSQRQGNEQFF
CDR3 DNA: TGTGCCAGCAGTCAACGACAGGGGAATGAGCAGTTCTTC

D gene: .
J gene: TRBJ2-5
clone size: .
V gene: TRBV6-5
CDR3 protein: CASKSRETQYF
CDR3 DNA: TGTGCCAGCAAATCCCGAGAGACCCAGTACTTC

D gene: .
J gene: TRBJ2-2
clone size: .
V gene: TRBV5-1
CDR3 protein: CASGLSPGELFF
CDR3 DNA: TGCGCCAGCGGACTTAGCCCCGGGGAGCTGTTTTTT

D gene: .
J gene: TRBJ1-2
clone size: .
V gene: TRBV5-1
CDR3 protein: CASSAAGSYGYTF
CDR3 DNA: TGCGCCAGCAGCGCCGCAGGGTCCTATGGCTACACCTTC

D gene: .
J gene: TRBJ1-1
clone size: .
V gene: TRBV30
CDR3 protein: CAWSGLTGAMNTEAFF
CDR3 DNA: TGTGCCTGGAGTGGCCTGACAGGAGCCATGAACACTGAAGCTTTCTTT

D gene: .
J gene: TRBJ1-6
clone size: .
V gene: TRBV4-2
CDR3 protein: CASSPAVGERSPLHF
CDR3 DNA: TGTGCCAGCAGTCCTGCGGTCGGGGAACGCTCACCCCTCCACTTT

D gene: .
J gene: TRBJ1-6
clone size: .
V gene: TRBV7-2
CDR3 protein: CASSATWFNSPLHF
CDR3 DNA: TGTGCCAGCAGCGCAACATGGTTTAATTCACCCCTCCACTTT

D gene: TRBD2
J gene: TRBJ2-1
clone size: .
V gene: TRBV9
CDR3 protein: CASSVIPSGARSYNEQFF
CDR3 DNA: TGTGCCAGCAGCGTAATTCCGAGCGGGGCCCGCTCCTACAATGAGCAGTTCTTC

D gene: TRBD1
J gene: TRBJ2-3
clone size: many
V gene: TRBV7-3
CDR3 protein: CASSDLGQSTDTQYF
CDR3 DNA: TGTGCCAGCAGCGATTTGGGACAGAGCACAGATACGCAGTATTTT

D gene: .
J gene: TRBJ1-1
clone size: .
V gene: TRBV5-4
CDR3 protein: CASSLGGPGRMNTEAFF
CDR3 DNA: TGTGCCAGCAGCTTGGGTGGGCCAGGTAGGATGAACACTGAAGCTTTCTTT

D gene: TRBD1
J gene: TRBJ2-1
clone size: .
V gene: TRBV13
CDR3 protein: CASSFSGTGYNEQFF
CDR3 DNA: TGTGCCAGCAGCTTCTCCGGGACAGGGTACAATGAGCAGTTCTTC

D gene: .
J gene: TRBJ1-5
clone size: .
V gene: TRBV3-1/TRBV3-2
CDR3 protein: CASSKPGGPQHF
CDR3 DNA: TGTGCCAGCAGCAAGCCCGGCGGCCCCCAGCATTTT

D gene: TRBD1
J gene: TRBJ1-1
clone size: .
V gene: TRBV11-2
CDR3 protein: CASSWGGTGRNTEAFF
CDR3 DNA: TGTGCCAGCAGCTGGGGGGGGACAGGGAGGAACACTGAAGCTTTCTTT

D gene: .
J gene: TRBJ2-5
clone size: .
V gene: TRBV19
CDR3 protein: CASSAAETQYF
CDR3 DNA: TGTGCCAGTAGCGCGGCAGAGACCCAGTACTTC

D gene: .
J gene: TRBJ2-1
clone size: .
V gene: TRBV20-1
CDR3 protein: CSSDSYNEQFF
CDR3 DNA: TGCAGTTCTGACAGCTACAATGAGCAGTTCTTC

D gene: .
J gene: TRBJ2-1
clone size: .
V gene: TRBV6-2/TRBV6-3
CDR3 protein: CASSRQGSGVRLREQFF
CDR3 DNA: TGTGCCAGCAGCCGCCAGGGTTCGGGCGTCCGGCTTCGTGAGCAGTTCTTC

D gene: .
J gene: TRBJ1-5
clone size: few
V gene: TRBV4-1
CDR3 protein: CASSQVTGGWQPQHF
CDR3 DNA: TGCGCCAGCAGCCAAGTGACGGGGGGCTGGCAGCCCCAGCATTTT

D gene: TRBD1
J gene: TRBJ2-5
clone size: .
V gene: TRBV27
CDR3 protein: CASSLRAGGETQYF
CDR3 DNA: TGTGCCAGCAGTTTGAGGGCAGGGGGAGAGACCCAGTACTTC

D gene: .
J gene: TRBJ2-3
clone size: .
V gene: TRBV6-1
CDR3 protein: CASSEGPGVNTQYF
CDR3 DNA: TGTGCCAGCAGTGAGGGGCCAGGGGTGAATACGCAGTATTTT

D gene: .
J gene: TRBJ2-3
clone size: .
V gene: TRBV7-2
CDR3 protein: CASSLVQRDTQYF
CDR3 DNA: TGTGCCAGCAGCTTAGTCCAGCGAGATACGCAGTATTTT

D gene: TRBD2
J gene: TRBJ2-5
clone size: .
V gene: TRBV7-6
CDR3 protein: CASSLGLAQETQYF
CDR3 DNA: TGTGCCAGCAGCTTGGGACTAGCTCAAGAGACCCAGTACTTC